A single sample is the source of the 8 T cell receptor beta chains below, sequenced in a study of blood T cells in healthy people across ages. Together with a sample-barcoded 5' primer, a J-beta primer mix was included in a second PCR lasting roughly 7 to 11 cycles. TCRdb fed the 5' RACE reads into MiXCR, producing one record per CDR3 protein. The sample has 500,000 to 700,000 distinct CDR3 sequences, approximately 30% seen once. The sample comprised blood. The receptors derive from a woman over 75 in good health.

This clonotype was seen many times. The chain has TRBV5-1 and TRBJ1-2; no clear D gene. The length of the CDR3 is 15 residues. The germline gives CDR1 SGHRS, CDR2 YFSETQ. V lost 6 bases and J 2 bases, leaving 17 bases between the germline ends. CDR3 nucleotide sequence: TGCGCCAGCACTCTCCTCCCCGGGGTCAACTATGGCTACACCTTC. It translates to CASTLLPGVNYGYTF.

Many counts were recorded for this clonotype. The chain recombines TRBV6-5 with TRBJ2-7, with D unclear. CDR3 size: 15 residues. The ends were cut back, 5 bases at V and 0 bases at J, with 14 bases in the middle. Germline V gene lookup returns CDR1 MNHEY and CDR2 SVGAGI. CDR3 nucleotides: TGTGCCAGCAGTCGTGGCCAGGCCTTCTCCTACGAGCAGTACTTC. Translating gives CASSRGQAFSYEQYF.

This chain uses TRBV7-9 with TRBJ1-1, with a possible D match to TRBD1 (6 bases). Trimming pared 5 bases from V and 1 base from J, leaving 11 bases between. CDR1 and CDR2 from the germline V gene are SEHNR and FQNEAQ (reference sequence). CDR3 length: 14 residues. The CDR3 is CASSGGGRNTEAFF. The DNA of the CDR3 is TGTGCCAGCAGCGGCGGGGGGCGGAACACTGAAGCTTTCTTT.

A word on this clonotype: A much larger clone differs by one base, so this may be a read error. This rearrangement joins TRBV2 to TRBJ2-3; TRBD1 aligns across 8 bases. Germline CDR1 reads SNHLY; CDR2 reads FYNNEI. The CDR3 contains 13 residues. This chain's CDR3 is CASSVRGPDTRYF. Written as DNA, the CDR3 is TGTGCCAGCAGTGTCAGGGGGCCAGATACGCGGTATTTT. Together with reference TRBV2 and TRBJ2-3, the CDR3 gives the full variable domain: EPEVTQTPSHQVTQMGQEVILRCVPISNHLYFYWYRQILGQKVEFLVSFYNNEISEKSEIFDDQFSVERPDGSNFTLKIRSTKLEDSAMYFCASSVRGPDTRYFGPGTRLTVL.

Regarding this clonotype: A clone one base away is much larger, so this may be a read error. The gene calls are TRBV20-1 and TRBJ2-5; 12 nucleotides align to TRBD2. CDR3 size: 17 residues. The ends lost 5 bases at V and 11 bases at J; junction bases unmatched: 21. Germline CDR1 is DFQATT and CDR2 is SNEGSKA (reference sequence). The CDR3: CSARRGLGLAGGNEQYF. CDR3 DNA: TGCAGTGCTCGACGGGGCTTGGGGCTAGCGGGGGGGAATGAGCAGTACTTC.

This clonotype was picked up one time. The chain is built from TRBV20-1 and TRBJ2-1, with 8 bases identical to TRBD2. The germline V gene has CDR1 DFQATT and CDR2 SNEGSKA (reference sequence). The CDR3 contains 13 residues. Germline trimming cut 5 bases from V and 6 bases from J; bases unmatched to any gene: 6. This CDR3 reads CSALWGLVNEQFF. The CDR3 DNA reads as TGCAGTGCTCTGTGGGGACTAGTCAATGAGCAGTTCTTC.

V gene TRBV20-1 combines with J gene TRBJ1-2; 8 bases are a match to TRBD1. Germline V lookup: CDR1 DFQATT, CDR2 SNEGSKA (reference sequence). Losses at the gene ends were 2 bases for V and 4 bases for J; bases not matched to a gene: 12. The CDR3 runs 16 residues. CDR3 DNA sequence: TGCAGTGCTAGACCACAGGGACAGGAGCTTCTCTATGGCTACACCTTC. Its protein product is CSARPQGQELLYGYTF.

This sequence joins TRBV25-1 and TRBJ1-5, with D possibly TRBD1 on 5 matching bases. The CDR3 totals 15 residues. From germline, CDR1 is MGHDK and CDR2 SYGVNS. Deletions cut 6 bases from V and 1 base from J, with 13 bases between. The CDR3 region has the DNA TGTGCCAGCAGCGGGACGGGGAAGAGCAATCAGCCCCAGCATTTT. Residues: CASSGTGKSNQPQHF.